The T cell receptor (beta chain) described here comes from a study of shared clonotypes between healthy human individuals. For the study at large: The donor group consisted of a couple of women and a few men, aged 18 to 49.

This CDR3 is 14 amino acids long. CDR1 SNHLY and CDR2 FYNNEI come from the germline V gene. The V end lost 4 bases, the J end lost 2 bases, and 11 bases lay between the germline ends. Free of recent acute infections or vaccinations, the donors were healthy HIV-negative adults. Note on this clone: What it recognizes is unknown.

In the source study's methods: Junction-only sequences produced by ImmunoSEQ had no quality scores, so filtering differed. The table came from immunoSEQ multiplex PCR; TCRdb's copy has only in-frame clones and leaves some out. V, J and clone size derive from that table, while D and trimming were established from the DNA sequence. Of roughly 500,000 clones listed, almost 97% are singletons. General study findings and limits: Only blood underwent sampling, and tissue repertoires likely differ.

This chain links TRBV2 with TRBJ1-1; D gene uncertain. The TCR comes from a woman aged 25 to 45 in good health. Sequencing was carried out using naive CD4+ T cells sorted from blood. As for subset: CD45RA+ positively selected. CDR3 sequence: CASSVMQFNTEAFF. The CDR3, as DNA: TGTGCCAGCAGTGTCATGCAGTTTAACACTGAAGCTTTCTTT.